The 15 T cell receptor beta chains below come from one sample, sequenced in a study of CD8+CD57+ T cells in acquired aplastic anemia. Selection for sequencing was limited to patients who had shown CD8+CD57+ cell expansion by flow cytometry. Profiling of TCR beta VDJ combinations and CDR3 sequences used genomic DNA as template. TCRdb reprocessed the reads via MiXCR and lists one record per CDR3 protein. The sample carries nearly 60,000 distinct CDR3 sequences, 57% recorded once. The sequenced sample was sorted CD4+, CD8+, or CD8+CD57+ T cells (not recorded which) from PBMCs. The source is a human donor with aplastic anemia.

This clonotype was seen a single time. V usage is TRBV24-1 and J usage is TRBJ2-1; D unclear. This CDR3 has 12 amino acids. V was clipped by 3 bases and J by 8 bases, with 7 bases between them. CDR1 KGHDR and CDR2 SFDVKD come from the germline V gene. In DNA, the CDR3 is TGTGCCACCAGTGATACTGAGCATGAGCAGTTCTTC. Its translation: CATSDTEHEQFF.

On this clonotype: The CDR3 carries no conserved terminal phenylalanine or tryptophan, so it likely arises from a read error. The V call is TRBV25-1, the J call TRBJ2-1; 9 bases are a match to TRBD1. Trimming cost V 5 bases and J 3 bases; bases outside gene matches: 8. The CDR3 is made up of 16 amino acids. CDR1 and CDR2 from the germline V gene are MGHDK and SYGVNS. CDR3 in DNA: TGTGCCAGCAGTTTACCGGGACAGGGCAACTACAATGAGCAGTTCCTC. It codes for CASSLPGQGNYNEQFL.

This clonotype was recorded at least ten times. The gene calls are TRBV28 and TRBJ1-3; D call uncertain. Germline values: CDR1 MDHEN, CDR2 SYDVKM. This CDR3 region has 14 residues. V lost 5 bases, J lost 1 base, and 9 bases lay in between. The CDR3 sequence: CASSPPNSGNTIYF. The CDR3 coding sequence is TGTGCCAGCAGTCCTCCCAATTCTGGAAACACCATATATTTT.

This clonotype was counted only a few times. This chain connects TRBV7-8 to TRBJ2-7; possibly TRBD1 or TRBD2 for D (5 bases each). The CDR3 has 12 amino acids. The germline V gene has CDR1 SGHVS and CDR2 FQNEAQ. The V gene lost 1 base and the J gene lost 7 bases, with 8 bases spanning the gap. In DNA form, the CDR3 reads TGTGCCAGCAGCTTAGGAGAGGGGGAGCAGTACTTC. Its translation: CASSLGEGEQYF. Combining the CDR3 with reference TRBV7-8 and TRBJ2-7 gives the whole variable domain GAGVSQSPRYKVAKRGQDVALRCDPISGHVSLFWYQQALGQGPEFLTYFQNEAQLDKSGLPSDRFFAERPEGSVSTLKIQRTQQEDSAVYLCASSLGEGEQYFGPGTRLTVT.

The chain uses TRBV15 and TRBJ1-6; D call uncertain. Trimming cost V 0 bases and J 8 bases, with 5 bases left between them. The CDR3 is 13 amino acids. The germline gives CDR1 LNHNV, CDR2 YYDKDF (reference sequence). CDR3 sequence reads: CATSREWDSPLHF. In nucleotides, the CDR3 is TGTGCCACCAGCAGAGAATGGGATTCACCCCTCCACTTT.

The rearrangement uses TRBV4-1 and TRBJ1-4; the D gene is possibly TRBD1 (6 bases). The CDR3 consists of 13 residues. Germline CDR1 is MGHRA and CDR2 is YSYEKL. Trimming removed 11 bases from V and 6 bases from J, with 16 bases in between. The CDR3 nucleotides read TGCGCCTCCGGGGGGGGGCAGGATGAAAAACTGTTTTTT. Encoded protein: CASGGGQDEKLFF.

Concerning this clonotype: The junction and the germline gene differ at one end; a read error may be behind it. The V call is TRBV9, the J call TRBJ2-7, with 7 positions matching TRBD1. The germline gives CDR1 SGDLS, CDR2 YYNGEE. This CDR3 is 15 amino acids long. CDR3 coding DNA: TGTGCCGGCAGCGGAAACAGGGGTCCTTCCTACGAGCAGTACTTC. As protein: CAGSGNRGPSYEQYF.

This chain joins TRBV20-1 and TRBJ1-1; no clear D gene. V was pared by 1 base and J by 4 bases, with 13 bases between. The length of the CDR3 is 14 residues. Germline CDR1 is DFQATT and CDR2 is SNEGSKA (reference sequence). The CDR3 DNA follows: TGCAGTGCTAGAGCCCCCACCTTTGGCACTGAAGCTTTCTTT. Protein: CSARAPTFGTEAFF.

The V and J genes are TRBV6-2 or TRBV6-3 and TRBJ1-4; D is unclear. CDR1 is MNHEY, CDR2 SVGEGT, per germline. V was cut by 3 bases and J by 6 bases, with 11 bases left in between. CDR3 length: 14 residues. The CDR3 reads CASSYDFLDEKLFF. CDR3 bases: TGTGCCAGCAGTTATGACTTCTTGGATGAAAAACTGTTTTTT.

The chain has TRBV6-5 and TRBJ2-2, with D unresolved. The CDR3 loop spans 15 amino acids. CDR1 MNHEY and CDR2 SVGAGI come from the germline V gene. Between the trimmed V and J ends, which lost 0 bases and 6 bases, there was a span of 11 bases. The CDR3 here is CASSYSLDSAGELFF. CDR3 DNA: TGTGCCAGCAGTTACTCCCTAGATTCAGCCGGGGAGCTGTTTTTT.

This clonotype was counted many times. The gene calls are TRBV2 and TRBJ2-2, with 8 bases aligning to TRBD2. With V trimmed by 4 bases and J by 2 bases, 12 bases remained unmatched. From germline, CDR1 is SNHLY and CDR2 FYNNEI. The CDR3 length is 18 residues. CDR3 bases: TGTGCCAGCAGTGTCGACGAGCGGGGGAACCGAAACACCGGGGAGCTGTTTTTT. This codes for CASSVDERGNRNTGELFF.

This clonotype was observed at least ten times. The CDR3 loop reads CSARDHATPGGYTF. DNA for the CDR3: TGCAGTGCTAGAGATCATGCGACCCCGGGCGGCTACACCTTC. The chain employs TRBV20-1 and TRBJ1-2; D is undetermined. This CDR3 has 14 amino acids. The V gene's germline CDR1 is DFQATT and CDR2 SNEGSKA (reference sequence). Trimming cost V 0 bases and J 8 bases, with 16 bases left between them.

The rearrangement joins TRBV19 to TRBJ2-7; D is ambiguous. The CDR3 is 14 residues long. The V gene's germline CDR1 is LNHDA and CDR2 SQIVND (reference sequence). Trimming left V 6 bases short and J 5 bases short, with 17 bases between. The CDR3 coding sequence is TGTGCCAGTAGGCACGGACGACTGAGCGACGAGCAGTACTTC. Protein sequence: CASRHGRLSDEQYF. Drawing the rest from reference TRBV19 and TRBJ2-7, the complete variable domain is DGGITQSPKYLFRKEGQNVTLSCEQNLNHDAMYWYRQDPGQGLRLIYYSQIVNDFQKGDIAEGYSVSREKKESFPLTVTSAQKNPTAFYLCASRHGRLSDEQYFGPGTRLTVT.

The sample holds many counts of this clonotype. The chain has TRBV7-9 and TRBJ1-1; 8 bases line up with TRBD1. This CDR3 region has 14 residues. Germline-derived CDR1 and CDR2 are SEHNR and FQNEAQ (reference sequence). With V trimmed by 1 base and J by 4 bases, 2 bases remained unmatched. The CDR3 loop reads CASSLGTGITEAFF. In DNA form, the CDR3 reads TGTGCCAGCAGCTTAGGGACAGGGATCACTGAAGCTTTCTTT. Together with reference TRBV7-9 and TRBJ1-1, the CDR3 gives the full variable domain: DTGVSQNPRHKITKRGQNVTFRCDPISEHNRLYWYRQTLGQGPEFLTYFQNEAQLEKSRLLSDRFSAERPKGSFSTLEIQRTEQGDSAMYLCASSLGTGITEAFFGQGTRLTVV.

Judged by abundance, this clonotype is medium-sized. The CDR3 region is CSVDPRGGNTEAFF. The CDR3 DNA follows: TGCAGCGTAGACCCCCGGGGTGGGAACACTGAAGCTTTCTTT. This chain joins TRBV29-1 and TRBJ1-1; D gene uncertain. Trimming left V 6 bases short and J 1 base short, with 15 bases between. The CDR3 spans 14 residues. Germline CDR1 and CDR2: SQVTM and ANQGSEA.